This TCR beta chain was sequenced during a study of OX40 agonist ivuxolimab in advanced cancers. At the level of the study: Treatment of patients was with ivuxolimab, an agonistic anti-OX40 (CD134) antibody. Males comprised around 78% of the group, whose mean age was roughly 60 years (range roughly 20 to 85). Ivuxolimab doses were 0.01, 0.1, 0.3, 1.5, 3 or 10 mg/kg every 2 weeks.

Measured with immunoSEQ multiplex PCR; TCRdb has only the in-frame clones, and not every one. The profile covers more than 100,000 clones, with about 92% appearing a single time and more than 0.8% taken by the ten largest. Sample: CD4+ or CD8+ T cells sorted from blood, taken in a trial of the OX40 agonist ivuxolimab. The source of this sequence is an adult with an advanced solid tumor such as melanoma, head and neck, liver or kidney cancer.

The CDR3 loop is CASSRDPGTDTQYF. In DNA, the CDR3 is TGCGCCAGCAGCCGGGACCCTGGGACAGATACGCAGTATTTT. The chain links TRBV5-1 to TRBJ2-3; D may match TRBD1 or TRBD2 (5 bases each). The germline gives CDR1 SGHRS, CDR2 YFSETQ. V gave up 4 bases and J gave up 3 bases, with 12 bases separating them. This CDR3 spans 14 amino acids.